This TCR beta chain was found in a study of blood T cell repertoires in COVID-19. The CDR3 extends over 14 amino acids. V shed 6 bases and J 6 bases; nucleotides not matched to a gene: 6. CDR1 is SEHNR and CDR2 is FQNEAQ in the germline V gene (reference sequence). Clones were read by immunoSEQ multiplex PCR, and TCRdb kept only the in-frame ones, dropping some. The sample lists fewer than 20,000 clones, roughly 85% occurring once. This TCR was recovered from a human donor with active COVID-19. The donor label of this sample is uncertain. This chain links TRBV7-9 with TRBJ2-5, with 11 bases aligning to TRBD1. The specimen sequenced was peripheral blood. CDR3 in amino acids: CASRTGTGGQTQYF. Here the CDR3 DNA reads TGTGCCAGCAGGACCGGGACAGGGGGTCAGACCCAGTACTTC.